These T cell receptor beta chains were read from a single sample in a study of T cell responses to AZD1222 COVID-19 vaccine. Profiled with immunoSEQ multiplex PCR; TCRdb holds only in-frame clones, not every one. Here the sample spans some 190,000 clones, 85% to 95% being singletons. The input for sequencing was peripheral blood, taken on day 0 of AZD1222 vaccination. The receptors stem from an adult in good health. CDR3s include the opening cysteine and the closing phenylalanine or tryptophan. The D gene is left open where the match is weak. The size field is filled for only some rows; it gives once, few, many or a size class.

d_call	clone_size	v_call	j_call	cdr3_aa	cdr3_nt
NA	NA	TRBV15	TRBJ1-3	CATSSGGTGNTIYF	TGTGCCACCAGCAGTGGGGGAACAGGAAACACCATATATTTT
TRBD1	NA	TRBV7-8	TRBJ1-5	CASRQDRGSNQPQHF	TGTGCCAGCAGGCAAGACAGGGGAAGCAATCAGCCCCAGCATTTT
TRBD1	NA	TRBV30	TRBJ1-4	CAWSDGQGGGKLFF	TGTGCCTGGAGTGATGGACAGGGTGGTGGAAAACTGTTTTTT
NA	NA	TRBV27	TRBJ2-2	CASNVAGTGELFF	TGTGCCAGCAACGTCGCCGGGACCGGGGAGCTGTTTTTT
TRBD1	NA	TRBV6-2/TRBV6-3	TRBJ2-5	CASSYTSQGPHRTQYF	TGTGCCAGCAGTTACACCTCACAGGGGCCCCATCGTACCCAGTACTTC
TRBD2	NA	TRBV6-5	TRBJ2-3	CASIRRGGLKDTQYF	TGTGCCAGCATCAGACGGGGGGGCTTGAAAGATACGCAGTATTTT
NA	NA	TRBV6-1	TRBJ2-5	CASSDWEVLLETQYF	TGTGCCAGCAGTGATTGGGAGGTTTTATTGGAGACCCAGTACTTC
NA	NA	TRBV5-1	TRBJ1-2	CASSLEGRDYGYTF	TGCGCCAGCAGCTTGGAGGGCAGGGACTATGGCTACACCTTC
NA	NA	TRBV5-4	TRBJ1-2	CASSLGGANYGYTF	TGTGCCAGCAGCTTGGGGGGGGCGAACTATGGCTACACCTTC
NA	NA	TRBV7-3	TRBJ1-4	CASIQDRDNEKLFF	TGTGCCAGCATCCAAGACAGAGACAATGAAAAACTGTTTTTT
TRBD1	NA	TRBV2	TRBJ2-7	CAATGGFDEQYF	TGTGCCGCCACAGGGGGGTTCGACGAGCAGTACTTC
NA	once	TRBV7-9	TRBJ2-5	CASSPGAGEGETQYF	TGTGCCAGCAGCCCGGGCGCAGGGGAGGGCGAGACCCAGTACTTC
TRBD2	few	TRBV5-1	TRBJ2-1	CASSPGLAGGSNEQFF	TGCGCCAGCAGCCCGGGACTAGCGGGGGGTTCCAATGAGCAGTTCTTC
NA	NA	TRBV30	TRBJ1-2	CAWVAGPYGYTF	TGTGCCTGGGTGGCAGGGCCCTATGGCTACACCTTC
TRBD1	NA	TRBV7-2	TRBJ1-4	CASSSGQGGANEKLFF	TGTGCCAGCAGCAGTGGACAGGGGGGGGCTAATGAAAAACTGTTTTTT
TRBD2	NA	TRBV6-6	TRBJ2-3	CASSRLPPGLAGGLTDTQYF	TGTGCCAGCAGCCGCCTACCCCCGGGACTAGCGGGGGGACTCACAGATACGCAGTATTTT
TRBD1	NA	TRBV19	TRBJ2-5	CASRRLDRGGQETQYF	TGTGCCAGTAGAAGACTTGACAGGGGTGGTCAAGAGACCCAGTACTTC
TRBD2	NA	TRBV27	TRBJ2-7	CASSLVGGYEQYF	TGTGCCAGCAGTTTGGTGGGGGGGTACGAGCAGTACTTC
TRBD1	few	TRBV5-1	TRBJ2-7	CASSHRDSTYEQYF	TGCGCCAGCAGCCACCGGGACAGCACCTACGAGCAGTACTTC
NA	NA	TRBV11-3	TRBJ2-5	CASSSQVGETQYF	TGTGCCAGCAGCTCTCAGGTGGGGGAGACCCAGTACTTC
TRBD1	NA	TRBV3-1/TRBV3-2	TRBJ1-2	CASSQGTGDYYGYTF	TGTGCCAGCAGCCAAGGCACAGGGGACTACTATGGCTACACCTTC
NA	once	TRBV10-3	TRBJ1-1	CAIMMQQNTEAFF	TGTGCCATCATGATGCAGCAGAACACTGAAGCTTTCTTT
NA	few	TRBV29-1	TRBJ1-1	CSDLTVITNTEAFF	TGCAGCGACCTGACAGTTATTACTAACACTGAAGCTTTCTTT
NA	NA	TRBV5-6	TRBJ1-5	CASSLGPDNQPQHF	TGTGCCAGCAGCCTGGGACCCGACAATCAGCCCCAGCATTTT
NA	NA	TRBV2	TRBJ2-3	CASSGLDTQYF	TGTGCCAGCAGTGGCCTAGATACGCAGTATTTT
NA	NA	TRBV2	TRBJ2-1	CASSDPGIVSSYNEQFF	TGTGCCAGCAGTGATCCCGGGATAGTTAGCTCCTACAATGAGCAGTTCTTC
TRBD1	NA	TRBV2	TRBJ1-4	CASTPGQSYEKLFF	TGTGCCAGCACCCCGGGACAGTCTTATGAAAAACTGTTTTTT
TRBD1	once	TRBV7-9	TRBJ1-6	CASRGTGDSPLHF	TGTGCCAGCCGGGGGACAGGGGATTCACCCCTCCACTTT
NA	NA	TRBV30	TRBJ2-5	CAWSIQFQETQYF	TGTGCCTGGAGTATTCAGTTCCAAGAGACCCAGTACTTC
NA	NA	TRBV28	TRBJ2-7	CASSSRQAPTGEQYF	TGTGCCAGCAGTTCCCGACAGGCGCCGACTGGCGAGCAGTACTTC
TRBD1	NA	TRBV18	TRBJ2-7	CASSPGQTSSYEQYF	TGTGCCAGCTCACCGGGACAGACGAGCTCCTACGAGCAGTACTTC
NA	once	TRBV5-1	TRBJ2-5	CASSGTGVHQETQYF	TGCGCCAGCAGCGGCACCGGGGTCCACCAAGAGACCCAGTACTTC
NA	NA	TRBV6-5	TRBJ1-1	CASSYSQGSEAFF	TGTGCCAGCAGTTACTCGCAGGGCTCTGAAGCTTTCTTT
NA	NA	TRBV12-3/TRBV12-4	TRBJ1-6	CASNSYNSPLHF	TGTGCCAGCAACAGCTATAATTCACCCCTCCACTTT
TRBD1	NA	TRBV25-1	TRBJ2-2	CASSGSDGQGSGELFF	TGTGCCAGCAGTGGTTCAGATGGACAGGGATCCGGGGAGCTGTTTTTT
TRBD1	NA	TRBV27	TRBJ2-2	CASSTGVTTGELFF	TGTGCCAGCAGCACAGGGGTCACCACCGGGGAGCTGTTTTTT
NA	NA	TRBV14	TRBJ2-7	CASSQDGRREYF	TGTGCCAGCAGCCAAGATGGGAGGAGGGAGTACTTC
TRBD1	NA	TRBV18	TRBJ2-7	CASSLGQGATYEQYF	TGTGCCAGCTCACTGGGGCAGGGGGCTACCTACGAGCAGTACTTC
TRBD1	NA	TRBV6-5	TRBJ1-1	CASSYVRGKTEAFF	TGTGCCAGCAGTTACGTCAGGGGGAAAACTGAAGCTTTCTTT
NA	NA	TRBV19	TRBJ1-2	CASSRGSDRKSNYGYTF	TGTGCCAGTAGTAGAGGTAGTGACCGAAAATCTAACTATGGCTACACCTTC
TRBD1	once	TRBV7-9	TRBJ2-5	CASTGQGPGETQYF	TGTGCCAGCACCGGACAGGGACCCGGAGAGACCCAGTACTTC
TRBD1	NA	TRBV4-3	TRBJ2-7	CASSQDPIRDRGTYEQYF	TGCGCCAGCAGCCAAGACCCCATCCGGGACAGGGGGACCTACGAGCAGTACTTC
TRBD2	NA	TRBV5-1	TRBJ2-5	CASSLGLAGGQETQYF	TGCGCCAGCAGCCTGGGACTAGCGGGGGGTCAAGAGACCCAGTACTTC
TRBD1	NA	TRBV27	TRBJ2-2	CASSPWDRTTGELFF	TGTGCCAGCAGTCCCTGGGACAGAACCACCGGGGAGCTGTTTTTT
NA	NA	TRBV2	TRBJ1-2	CARSTPAADPPPYGYTF	TGTGCCAGGTCCACTCCGGCGGCAGACCCACCCCCCTATGGCTACACCTTC